The entry that follows covers one T cell receptor beta chain sequence. Its antigen remains unknown. The entry originates in a study of cytomegalovirus exposure and HLA in healthy donors. Overall study findings and caveats: Prior analysis indicated that the majority of TCR beta V segments exhibited productivity approximately 87% or approximately 30% of the time.

Germline assignment: CDR1 SSHAT and CDR2 FNYEAQ (reference sequence). V was pared by 1 base and J by 9 bases, with 13 bases between. The length of the CDR3 is 14 residues. The study ran its PCR with 60 Vbeta and 13 Jbeta primers. Sequencing used immunoSEQ multiplex PCR; TCRdb keeps in-frame clones, though not all of them. The table has about 180,000 clones, roughly 77% seen once. This clonotype was obtained from a woman aged 25 to 39 in good health and CMV-seronegative. The rearrangement links TRBV7-7 to TRBJ2-1, with D possibly matching TRBD2 (6 bases). Sequenced sample: PBMCs. The CDR3 nucleotides read TGTGCCAGCAGCTTAGGGACAATTAGCGGTGAGCAGTTCTTC. It encodes CASSLGTISGEQFF.